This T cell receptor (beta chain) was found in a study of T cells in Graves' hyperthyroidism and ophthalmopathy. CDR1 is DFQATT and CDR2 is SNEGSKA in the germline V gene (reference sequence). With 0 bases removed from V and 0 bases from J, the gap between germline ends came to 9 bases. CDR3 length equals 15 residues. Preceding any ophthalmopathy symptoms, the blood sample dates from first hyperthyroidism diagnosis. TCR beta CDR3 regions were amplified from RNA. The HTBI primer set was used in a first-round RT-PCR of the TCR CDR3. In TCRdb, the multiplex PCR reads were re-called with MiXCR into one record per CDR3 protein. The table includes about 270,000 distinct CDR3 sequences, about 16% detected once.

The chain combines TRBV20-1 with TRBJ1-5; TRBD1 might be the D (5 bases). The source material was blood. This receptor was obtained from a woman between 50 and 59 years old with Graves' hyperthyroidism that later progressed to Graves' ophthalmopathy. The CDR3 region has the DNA TGCAGTGCTAGAGAGGACATTTATAGCAATCAGCCCCAGCATTTT. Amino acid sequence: CSAREDIYSNQPQHF.